The following is a TCR beta chain sequence with its context. It has no known antigen specificity. The sample holds no much larger clone one base away, and base qualities are not on file. The immunoSEQ Assay was used to sequence TCR beta CDR3 regions from DNA. In the original analysis: To compute T cell density, TCR beta template counts were normalized to usable DNA, which was estimated by amplifying housekeeping genes. Using the preseqR package, richness was estimated by extrapolating to 120,000 templates for tissue samples and 400,000 templates for PBMC samples. Clonality was defined as one minus Pielou's evenness. To identify tissue-enriched TCRs, differential abundance testing was run on productive amino-acid clonotypes with a minimum total count of 5 and an alpha of 0.1. The Jaccard Index and the Morisita Overlap Index were used to measure how much the repertoires overlapped between compartments. TCR beta CDR3s were clustered by GLIPH together with public tetramer-defined viral CDR3s, and at least three viral sequences plus V-gene enrichment were required for viral motifs. The clones in this table, taken by TCRdb from immuneACCESS, are in-frame only. Not every clone is retained; where verified, under half of the shortfall comes from an unresolved V gene, and the cause of the rest is unknown. The D gene and trimming were derived from the DNA, and the V and J assignments and clone size from that table. The sample contains around 130,000 clones, 80% to 90% of them found a single time. The top ten clones comprise around 1.5% of the sample.

The germline V gene specifies ENHRY as CDR1 and SYGVKD as CDR2. Including cysteine and phenylalanine, the CDR3 has 13 amino acids. Only the CDR3 region is kept as DNA, spanning 39 bases read in frame from base 1. This sample was taken from a study of T cells in localized non-small cell lung cancer (dated by TCRdb to about 2020). With regard to the full study: Comparing tumors with uninvolved tumor-adjacent lungs, the study looked at the T cell repertoires of about 240 patients with early-stage NSCLC. All 220 or so NSCLC patients in the cohort were treatment-naive and had localized lung tumors that were resected. A mean age of 66.3 years was recorded for the NSCLC patients, of whom 120 to 150 were male and about a hundred were female. The research as a whole found: Because of the exploratory design, TCR variables were selected using unadjusted p-values without false-discovery rate correction. The highest T cell clonality was observed in uninvolved tumor-adjacent lung, where clonality exceeded that of tumor, suggesting that antigenic responses were more focused in uninvolved tumor-adjacent lung. Longer overall survival was associated with higher T cell density in blood, whereas shorter survival was associated with higher clonality in adjacent lung. A median of approximately 50 of the top 100 tumor clones turned up in the paired uninvolved adjacent lung, and some 27 of those clones also ranked among the top 100 of that same adjacent lung. Multi-region tumor sequencing was not performed, so intratumor heterogeneity could not be excluded.

At diagnosis, peripheral blood, uninvolved tumor-adjacent lung and tumor were collected and were preserved as a mix of fresh-frozen and FFPE material. For TCR repertoire profiling, blood samples were analyzed as peripheral blood mononuclear cells. The sequencing here drew on peripheral blood, taken before any cancer treatment. The chain was built from TRBV10-3 and TRBJ1-6, with the D gene call left open. The source of this sequence is a female donor over 55 with stage I lung adenocarcinoma. The DNA is as follows: TGTGCTACCCGGGAGGGTGAGAATTCACCCCTCCACTTT. Its protein reads: CATREGENSPLHF.